The next 29 T cell receptor beta chains were all read from a single sample in a study of cytomegalovirus exposure and HLA in healthy donors. The PCR contained 60 Vbeta and 13 Jbeta primers. Method: immunoSEQ multiplex PCR; TCRdb's copy keeps in-frame clones and lacks some. The repertoire includes over 150,000 clones, about 68% of them detected once, and 1.3% to 1.5% sits in the top ten. The material sequenced was PBMCs. These receptors were taken from a man aged 18 to 29 in good health and CMV-seronegative.

About this clone itself: At one boundary the junction diverges from the germline segment, which might be a read error. The rearrangement uses TRBV7-6 and TRBJ2-7; D not resolved. The CDR3 has 13 amino acids. Germline V lookup: CDR1 SGHVS, CDR2 FNYEAQ. The CDR3 reads CASSVAQSYEQYF. The CDR3, as DNA: TGTGCCAGCAGCGTAGCTCAGTCCTACGAGCAGTACTTC.

The chain couples TRBV6-4 to TRBJ2-3; 10 bases align to TRBD1. With 4 bases clipped from V and 2 bases from J, the junction kept 0 bases outside the gene matches. CDR3 length: 14 residues. Germline V gene sequence: CDR1 MRHNA, CDR2 SNTAGT. CDR3 sequence: CASSGQGATDTQYF. The CDR3, as DNA: TGTGCCAGCAGTGGACAGGGGGCCACAGATACGCAGTATTTT.

The chain recombines TRBV2 with TRBJ1-3, with 7 bases aligning to TRBD1. Germline CDR1 and CDR2: SNHLY and FYNNEI. V trimming: 4 bases; J trimming: 2 bases; junction bases outside the gene matches: 2. The CDR3 consists of 14 residues. The CDR3 protein is CASSGGQPGNTIYF. CDR3 DNA sequence: TGTGCCAGCAGTGGGGGACAGCCTGGAAACACCATATATTTT.

The table lists this clone with a count of one. The gene calls are TRBV19 and TRBJ2-7, with D possibly matching TRBD1 (5 bases). Trimming shortened V by 5 bases and J by 3 bases, and 14 bases separated the two germline ends. The CDR3 has 14 amino acids. Germline V gene lookup returns CDR1 LNHDA and CDR2 SQIVND (reference sequence). CDR3 sequence (DNA): TGTGCCAGTAGTCAACTTATAGGGGTCTACGAGCAGTACTTC. This translates into CASSQLIGVYEQYF.

The chain employs TRBV27 and TRBJ2-7; 9 bases are a match to TRBD2. Trimming cost V 5 bases and J 3 bases; bases outside gene matches: 11. This CDR3 is built from 16 residues. Germline CDR1 is MNHEY and CDR2 is SMNVEV (reference sequence). CDR3 loop: CASSLTGTSSVYEQYF. Written as DNA, the CDR3 is TGTGCCAGCAGTCTAACCGGGACTAGCAGCGTCTACGAGCAGTACTTC.

The chain carries TRBV18 and TRBJ2-7; no reliable D call. From germline, CDR1 is KGHSH and CDR2 LQKENI. V lost 4 bases, J lost 1 base, and 5 bases lay in between. The length of the CDR3 is 12 residues. Written as DNA, the CDR3 is TGTGCCAGCTCACTCCTTTCCTACGAGCAGTACTTC. Translated, it gives CASSLLSYEQYF.

This chain links TRBV19 with TRBJ1-5; no firm D call. V shed 3 bases and J shed 8 bases, with 14 bases lying between them. Germline V gives CDR1 LNHDA, CDR2 SQIVND (reference sequence). The CDR3 is made up of 14 amino acids. CDR3 nucleotides: TGTGCCAGTAGTATGGGCCAGGCCGCAGAGCCCCAGCATTTT. This codes for CASSMGQAAEPQHF.

This chain joins TRBV7-8 and TRBJ2-7; D perhaps matches TRBD1 (7 bases). The CDR3 loop spans 15 amino acids. Germline CDR1 is SGHVS and CDR2 is FQNEAQ. V was shortened by 5 bases and J by 3 bases, with 17 bases between the two germline ends. The CDR3 loop is CASSLLQGGNYEQYF. CDR3 nucleotide sequence: TGTGCCAGCAGCCTGCTTCAGGGGGGCAACTACGAGCAGTACTTC.

The CDR3 loop reads CASSLPGTGMETQYF. CDR3 nucleotide sequence: TGTGCCAGCAGCCTACCCGGGACAGGGATGGAGACCCAGTACTTC. J is TRBJ2-5 and V is TRBV5-6, with 9 positions matching TRBD1. Germline trimming cut 4 bases from V and 5 bases from J; bases unmatched to any gene: 9. The CDR3 covers 15 residues. CDR1 is SGHDT and CDR2 is YYEEEE in the germline V gene.

With respect to this clone: This sample includes further DNA sequences coding for the same CDR3. The CDR3: CASSDGQFNEQFF. The CDR3 region has the DNA TGTGCCAGCAGTGACGGGCAGTTCAATGAGCAGTTCTTC. The J gene is TRBJ2-1, the V gene TRBV6-4; D not certain. In germline, CDR1 is MRHNA, CDR2 SNTAGT. Trimming removed 2 bases from V and 6 bases from J, with 8 bases in between. This CDR3 has 13 amino acids.

This clone has a handful of counts. The rearrangement links TRBV19 to TRBJ2-7; D ambiguous. V was trimmed by 5 bases and J by 3 bases, leaving 11 bases between them. Germline V gene data show CDR1 as LNHDA and CDR2 as SQIVND (reference sequence). This CDR3 region has 13 residues. The CDR3 DNA follows: TGTGCCAGTAGTGAGGCCCCCCACTACGAGCAGTACTTC. Translation gives CASSEAPHYEQYF.

The chain employs TRBV9 and TRBJ1-1; possible D gene TRBD1, 5 bases. The CDR3 loop spans 15 amino acids. Germline lookup yields CDR1 SGDLS and CDR2 YYNGEE. V lost 0 bases and J 4 bases, leaving 13 bases between the germline ends. The CDR3, as DNA: TGTGCCAGCAGCGTAGCTGGCGGGGGTGGCACTGAAGCTTTCTTT. It encodes CASSVAGGGGTEAFF.

The chain is built from TRBV11-2 and TRBJ2-3; TRBD2 matches 7 bases. The germline gives CDR1 SGHAT, CDR2 FQNNGV. After removal of 7 bases from V and 2 bases from J, the junction contained 9 bases not matched to a gene. This CDR3 comprises 15 residues. The CDR3 spells CASTPREVSTDTQYF. The CDR3 DNA reads as TGTGCCAGCACCCCACGGGAGGTATCCACAGATACGCAGTATTTT.

The chain links TRBV6-5 to TRBJ1-1; 10 bases match TRBD1. Germline CDR1 is MNHEY and CDR2 is SVGAGI. The CDR3 runs to 12 residues. Germline trimming cut 5 bases from V and 10 bases from J; bases unmatched to any gene: 4. The CDR3 DNA sequence: TGTGCCAGCAGTCGACAGGGGGCGGGAGCTTTCTTT. Translated: CASSRQGAGAFF.

CDR3 nucleotide sequence: TGTGCCAGCAGGACCGGGACAGGGGTGTCAAATGAGCAGTTCTTC. Its translation is CASRTGTGVSNEQFF. The gene calls are TRBV2 and TRBJ2-1, with 10 bases matching TRBD1. The CDR3 has 15 amino acids. V lost 6 bases to trimming and J lost 7 bases; unmatched junction nucleotides: 9. Germline lookup yields CDR1 SNHLY and CDR2 FYNNEI. The whole variable domain, filled in from reference TRBV2 and TRBJ2-1, reads EPEVTQTPSHQVTQMGQEVILRCVPISNHLYFYWYRQILGQKVEFLVSFYNNEISEKSEIFDDQFSVERPDGSNFTLKIRSTKLEDSAMYFCASRTGTGVSNEQFFGPGTRLTVL.

The CDR3 loop is CASSSGQGDYGYTF. CDR3 bases: TGTGCCAGCTCATCCGGACAGGGAGACTATGGCTACACCTTC. The chain uses TRBV18 and TRBJ1-2; 8 bases align to TRBD1. The CDR3 extends over 14 amino acids. Germline CDR1 is KGHSH and CDR2 is LQKENI. V lost 5 bases and J lost 3; bases outside the gene matches: 5.

This clone has a handful of counts. V and J are TRBV6-5 and TRBJ2-7, with 10 bases lining up with TRBD1. Trimming removed 6 bases from V and 9 bases from J; junction bases left unmatched: 11. Germline V CDR1 and CDR2: MNHEY, SVGAGI. This CDR3 has 14 amino acids. The CDR3 nucleotides are TGTGCCAGCAGCTTAGGACAGGGGGTGAATCGGCAGTACTTC. It is translated as CASSLGQGVNRQYF.

The rearrangement links TRBV5-1 to TRBJ2-7; tentative D call: TRBD2 (5 bases). V lost 10 bases and J lost 3, with 11 bases in between. This CDR3 comprises 11 residues. The germline gives CDR1 SGHRS, CDR2 YFSETQ. The CDR3 bases are TGCGCCTCCTCGGGGAGCTACGAGCAGTACTTC. Translating gives CASSGSYEQYF.

The chain recombines TRBV4-3 with TRBJ2-7, with 9 bases aligning to TRBD1. The germline V gene has CDR1 LGHNA and CDR2 YSLEER. The V and J ends lost 5 bases and 4 bases, in that order; junction bases with no gene match: 3. This CDR3 comprises 13 residues. The CDR3, as DNA: TGCGCCAGCAGCATGGGACAGGGTTACGAGCAGTACTTC. Amino acids: CASSMGQGYEQYF.

V and J are TRBV30 and TRBJ1-1; D might be TRBD1 (5 bases). V shed 3 bases and J shed 3 bases, with 17 bases lying between them. This CDR3 is 15 amino acids long. Germline CDR1 GTSNPN, CDR2 SVGIG (reference sequence). The CDR3 loop reads CAWRGEGPIHTEAFF. CDR3 sequence (DNA): TGTGCCTGGAGGGGGGAGGGGCCCATTCACACTGAAGCTTTCTTT.

The chain recombines TRBV7-2 with TRBJ2-7; D is unresolved. Germline CDR1 reads SGHTA; CDR2 reads FQGNSA. V dropped 1 base and J dropped 0 bases, with 7 bases sitting between them. The CDR3 runs to 14 residues. CDR3 nucleotide sequence: TGTGCCAGCAGCTTAGGTCCCCGCTCCTACGAGCAGTACTTC. As protein: CASSLGPRSYEQYF.

This clone was counted only a few times. This chain connects TRBV19 to TRBJ2-7; D remains ambiguous. The CDR3 consists of 15 residues. The V gene lost 3 bases and the J gene lost 4 bases, with 16 bases spanning the gap. Germline V gene data show CDR1 as LNHDA and CDR2 as SQIVND (reference sequence). This chain's CDR3 is CASSISFARAYEQYF. The CDR3, as DNA: TGTGCCAGTAGTATCTCATTCGCTAGAGCATACGAGCAGTACTTC.

The chain has TRBV5-5 and TRBJ2-7; no clear D. CDR1 SGHKS and CDR2 YYEKEE come from the germline V gene (reference sequence). This CDR3 is 14 amino acids long. Trimming removed 0 bases from V and 3 bases from J, with 10 bases in between. CDR3 in DNA: TGTGCCAGCAGCTTGGGCGCGACAAGCTACGAGCAGTACTTC. Amino acids: CASSLGATSYEQYF.

This clone was seen only once. The rearrangement links TRBV6-1 to TRBJ2-5, with 7 bases lining up with TRBD2. The J call is doubtful: the DNA matches TRBJ2-7 better. The germline CDR1 and CDR2 sequences are MNHNS and SASEGT. The CDR3 contains 14 residues. Here the CDR3 reads CASGSTSWSYEQYF. In nucleotides, the CDR3 is TGTGCCAGCGGGTCGACTAGCTGGTCCTACGAGCAGTACTTC.

The gene calls are TRBV30 and TRBJ2-2, with D possibly matching TRBD1 (5 bases). Germline lookup yields CDR1 GTSNPN and CDR2 SVGIG (reference sequence). CDR3 length: 13 amino acids. V was trimmed by 7 bases and J by 4 bases, leaving 13 bases between them. The CDR3 DNA sequence: TGTGCCTCGACAGCGCGAAGCACCGGGGAGCTGTTTTTT. It specifies CASTARSTGELFF.

The V gene is TRBV30, the J gene TRBJ2-7; 9 bases are shared with TRBD2. CDR1 and CDR2 (germline): GTSNPN, SVGIG (reference sequence). With 5 bases clipped from V and 3 bases from J, the junction kept 11 bases outside the gene matches. The CDR3 runs to 15 residues. The CDR3 is CAWLSETSGIYEQYF. The CDR3 DNA reads TGTGCCTGGTTAAGCGAGACTAGCGGTATCTACGAGCAGTACTTC.

This clone was seen only once. The chain combines TRBV10-1 with TRBJ1-1; 8 bases match TRBD1. Germline V CDR1 and CDR2: WNHNN, SYGVQD (reference sequence). The trim removed 6 bases at V and 5 bases at J, leaving 8 bases unmatched. This CDR3 is 14 amino acids long. The CDR3 bases are TGCGCCAGCAGCTCAGGGGGCTTGGGGACTGAAGCTTTCTTT. As protein: CASSSGGLGTEAFF.

The chain recombines TRBV27 with TRBJ2-7; TRBD1 is a possible D gene (6 bases). The CDR3 has 15 amino acids. The germline V gene has CDR1 MNHEY and CDR2 SMNVEV (reference sequence). V lost 5 bases and J 0 bases, leaving 14 bases between the germline ends. CDR3 region: CASSPTRDTSYEQYF. The CDR3 nucleotides are TGTGCCAGCAGTCCGACTCGGGACACCTCCTACGAGCAGTACTTC.

The rearrangement joins TRBV2 to TRBJ1-4; 7 nucleotides align to TRBD1. The CDR3 is 18 residues long. Trimming removed 3 bases from V and 10 bases from J; junction bases left unmatched: 20. From germline, CDR1 is SNHLY and CDR2 FYNNEI. In DNA, the CDR3 is TGTGCCAGCAGTGAGCCTCGGACAGGTCCGGGCAATGAAGGAAAACTGTTTTTT. Amino acid sequence: CASSEPRTGPGNEGKLFF.